This TCR beta chain was found in a study of blood T cell repertoires in COVID-19. Whole-study context: The United States, Italy and Spain supplied acute and convalescent COVID-19 samples.

The germline V and J ends were trimmed by 3 bases and 9 bases, with 14 bases remaining between them. The germline V gene has CDR1 WNHNN and CDR2 SYGVQD (reference sequence). CDR3 length equals 14 residues. Profiling relied on immunoSEQ multiplex PCR, and the TCRdb table lists in-frame clones only, not all of them. The table shows about 40,000 clones, with 65% to 90% occurring only once. The sample was peripheral blood. The chain combines TRBV10-1 with TRBJ1-4, with a tentative D call TRBD1 (5 bases). The origin of this receptor is a man between 40 and 49 years old with active COVID-19. CDR3 amino acids: CASSEDPGSKKLFF. The CDR3 DNA follows: TGCGCCAGCAGTGAAGATCCAGGGTCGAAAAAACTGTTTTTT.